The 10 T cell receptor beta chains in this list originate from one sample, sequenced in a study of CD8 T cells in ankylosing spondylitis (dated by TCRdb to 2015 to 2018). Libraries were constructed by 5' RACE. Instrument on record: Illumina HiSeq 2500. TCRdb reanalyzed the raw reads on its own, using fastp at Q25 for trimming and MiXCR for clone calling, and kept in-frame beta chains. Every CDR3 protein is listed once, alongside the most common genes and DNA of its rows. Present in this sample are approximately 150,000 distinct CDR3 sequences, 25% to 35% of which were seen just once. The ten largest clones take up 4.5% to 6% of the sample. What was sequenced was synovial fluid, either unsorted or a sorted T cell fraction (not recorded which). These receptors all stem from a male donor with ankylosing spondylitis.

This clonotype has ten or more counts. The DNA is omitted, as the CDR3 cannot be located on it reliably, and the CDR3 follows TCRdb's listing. CDR3 in amino acids: CASSLVGRGTDF. V is TRBV12-3 or TRBV12-4 and J is TRBJ2-4; TRBD1 is the table's D call, not checked against the DNA. The CDR3 totals 12 residues, both ends included.

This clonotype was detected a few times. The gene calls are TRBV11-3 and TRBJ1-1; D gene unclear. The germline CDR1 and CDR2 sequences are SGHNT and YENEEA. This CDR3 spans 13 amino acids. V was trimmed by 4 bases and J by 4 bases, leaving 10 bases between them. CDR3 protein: CASSSGETTEAFF. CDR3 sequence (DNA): TGTGCCAGCAGCTCTGGGGAGACCACTGAAGCTTTCTTT.

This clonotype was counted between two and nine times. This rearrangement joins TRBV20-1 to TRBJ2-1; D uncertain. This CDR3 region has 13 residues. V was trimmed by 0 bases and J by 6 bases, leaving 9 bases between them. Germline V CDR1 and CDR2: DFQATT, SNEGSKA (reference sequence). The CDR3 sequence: CSARDRWGNEQFF. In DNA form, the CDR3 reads TGCAGTGCTAGAGATAGGTGGGGCAATGAGCAGTTCTTC.

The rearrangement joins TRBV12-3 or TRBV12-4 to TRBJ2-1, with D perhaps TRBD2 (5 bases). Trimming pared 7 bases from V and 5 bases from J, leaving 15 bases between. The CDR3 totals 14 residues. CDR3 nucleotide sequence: TGTGCCAGCACCAAGGACTTTTCCCACAATGAGCAGTTCTTC. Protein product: CASTKDFSHNEQFF.

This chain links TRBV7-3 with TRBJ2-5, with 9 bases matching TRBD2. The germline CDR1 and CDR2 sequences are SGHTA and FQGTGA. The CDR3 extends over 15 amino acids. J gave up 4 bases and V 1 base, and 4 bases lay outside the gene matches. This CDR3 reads CASSLIAGGRETQYF. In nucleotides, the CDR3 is TGTGCCAGCAGCTTAATTGCGGGAGGGAGAGAGACCCAGTACTTC.

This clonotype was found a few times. The CDR3: CASSLRLRGNTDTQYF. CDR3 bases: TGCGCCAGCAGCCTCCGTTTGCGGGGGAACACAGATACGCAGTATTTT. The chain combines TRBV10-1 with TRBJ2-3; 7 bases line up with TRBD2. The germline V gene encodes CDR1 WNHNN and CDR2 SYGVQD (reference sequence). V gave up 6 bases and J gave up 2 bases; unmatched junction bases: 11. CDR3 length equals 16 residues.

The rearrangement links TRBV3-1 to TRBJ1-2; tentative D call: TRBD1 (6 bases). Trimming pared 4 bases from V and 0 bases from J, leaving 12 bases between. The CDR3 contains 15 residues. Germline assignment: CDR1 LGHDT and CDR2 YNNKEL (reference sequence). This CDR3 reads CASSPYRTANYGYTF. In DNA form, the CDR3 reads TGTGCCAGCAGCCCTTATCGGACAGCTAACTATGGCTACACCTTC.

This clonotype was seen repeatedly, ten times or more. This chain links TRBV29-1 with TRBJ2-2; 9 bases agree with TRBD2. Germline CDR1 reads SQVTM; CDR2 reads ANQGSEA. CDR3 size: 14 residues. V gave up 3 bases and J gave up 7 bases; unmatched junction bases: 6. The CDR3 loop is CSVDGGRAGGELFF. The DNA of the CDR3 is TGCAGCGTTGATGGCGGGAGGGCCGGCGGGGAGCTGTTTTTT.

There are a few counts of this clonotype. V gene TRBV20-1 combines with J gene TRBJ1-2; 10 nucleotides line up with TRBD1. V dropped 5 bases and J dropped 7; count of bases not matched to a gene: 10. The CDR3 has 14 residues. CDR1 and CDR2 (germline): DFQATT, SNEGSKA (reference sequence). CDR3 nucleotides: TGCAGTGCTCCCCGGACAGGGGGAGCAGGTGGCTACACCTTC. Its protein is CSAPRTGGAGGYTF.

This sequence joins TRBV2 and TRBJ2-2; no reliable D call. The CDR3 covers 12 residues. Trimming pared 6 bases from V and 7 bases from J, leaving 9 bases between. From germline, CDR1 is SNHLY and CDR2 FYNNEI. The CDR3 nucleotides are TGTGCCAGCAGCACTCGCATCGGGGAGCTGTTTTTT. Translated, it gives CASSTRIGELFF.